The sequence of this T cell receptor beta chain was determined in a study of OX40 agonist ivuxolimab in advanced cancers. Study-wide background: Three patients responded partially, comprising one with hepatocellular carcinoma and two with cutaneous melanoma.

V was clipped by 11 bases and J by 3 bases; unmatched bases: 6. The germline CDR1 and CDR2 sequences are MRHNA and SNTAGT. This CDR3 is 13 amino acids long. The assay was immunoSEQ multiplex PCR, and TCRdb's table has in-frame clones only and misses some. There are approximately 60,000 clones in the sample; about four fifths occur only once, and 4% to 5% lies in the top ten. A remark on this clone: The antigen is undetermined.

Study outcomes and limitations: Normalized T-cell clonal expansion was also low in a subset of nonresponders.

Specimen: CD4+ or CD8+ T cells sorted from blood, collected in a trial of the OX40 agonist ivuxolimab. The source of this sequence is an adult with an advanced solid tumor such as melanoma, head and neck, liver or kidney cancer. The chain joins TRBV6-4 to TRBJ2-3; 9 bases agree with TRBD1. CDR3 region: CAAGTGSTDTQYF. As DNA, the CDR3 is TGTGCCGCCGGGACAGGGTCTACAGATACGCAGTATTTT.